This T cell receptor (beta chain) was documented in a study of blood T cell repertoires in COVID-19. Study as a whole: Samples representing acute and convalescent COVID-19 were sourced from the United States, Italy and Spain.

In its sample, this clone was seen a few times. V was cut by 4 bases and J by 2 bases, with 9 bases left in between. CDR3 length: 13 residues. The germline V gene has CDR1 SNHLY and CDR2 FYNNEI. As handled by the study authors: Nucleated cell counts were estimated from reference gene primer amplification. The table came from immunoSEQ multiplex PCR; TCRdb's copy has only in-frame clones and leaves some out. The D gene and trimming were derived from the DNA, and the V and J assignments and clone size from that table. The sample has some 150,000 clones; less than 90% are singletons. Source material: peripheral blood. The chain recombines TRBV2 with TRBJ2-7; a possible D gene is TRBD1 (5 bases). The receptor comes from a woman in her fifties or sixties with COVID-19, enrolled during active disease. CDR3 protein: CASSGGGTYEQYF. The CDR3 coding sequence is TGTGCCAGCAGTGGGGGCGGAACCTACGAGCAGTACTTC.